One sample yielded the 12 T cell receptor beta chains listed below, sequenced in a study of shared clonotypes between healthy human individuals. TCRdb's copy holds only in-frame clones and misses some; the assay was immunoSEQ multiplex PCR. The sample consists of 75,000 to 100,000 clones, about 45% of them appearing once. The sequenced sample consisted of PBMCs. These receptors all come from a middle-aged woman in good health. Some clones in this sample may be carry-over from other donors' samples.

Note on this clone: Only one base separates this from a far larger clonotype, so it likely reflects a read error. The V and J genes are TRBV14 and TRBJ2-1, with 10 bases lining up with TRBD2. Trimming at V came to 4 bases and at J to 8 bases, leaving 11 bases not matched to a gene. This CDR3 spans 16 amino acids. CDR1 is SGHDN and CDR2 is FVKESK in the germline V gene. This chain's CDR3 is CASSLDSGRWIDEQFF. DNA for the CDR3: TGTGCCAGCAGCCTGGATAGCGGGAGGTGGATCGATGAGCAGTTCTTC.

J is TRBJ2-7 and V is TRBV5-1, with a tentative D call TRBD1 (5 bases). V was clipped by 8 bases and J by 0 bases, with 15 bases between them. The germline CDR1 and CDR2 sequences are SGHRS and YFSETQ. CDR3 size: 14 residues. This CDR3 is CASQTEPYSYEQYF. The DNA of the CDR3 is TGCGCCAGTCAGACAGAACCCTACTCCTACGAGCAGTACTTC.

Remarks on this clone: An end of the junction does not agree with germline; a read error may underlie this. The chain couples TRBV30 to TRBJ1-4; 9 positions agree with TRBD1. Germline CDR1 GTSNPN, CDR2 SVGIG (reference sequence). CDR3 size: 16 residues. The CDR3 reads CARRPGQGGVFEKLFF. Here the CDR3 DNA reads TGTGCCCGGAGGCCGGGACAGGGAGGAGTCTTTGAAAAACTGTTTTTT.

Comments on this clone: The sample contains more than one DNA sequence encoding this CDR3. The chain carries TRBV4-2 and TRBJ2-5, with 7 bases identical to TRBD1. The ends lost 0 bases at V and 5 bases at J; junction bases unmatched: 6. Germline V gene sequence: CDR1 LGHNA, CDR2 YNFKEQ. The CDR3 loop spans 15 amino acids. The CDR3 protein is CASSQEQQGSETQYF. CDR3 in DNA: TGTGCCAGCAGCCAAGAGCAACAGGGGTCCGAGACCCAGTACTTC.

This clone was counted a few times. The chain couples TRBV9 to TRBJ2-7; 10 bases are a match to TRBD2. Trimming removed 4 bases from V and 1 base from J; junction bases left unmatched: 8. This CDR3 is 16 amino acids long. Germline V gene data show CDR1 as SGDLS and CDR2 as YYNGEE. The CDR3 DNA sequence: TGTGCCAGCAGCCCAACCGGGACTAGCGCGTCCTACGAGCAGTACTTC. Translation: CASSPTGTSASYEQYF.

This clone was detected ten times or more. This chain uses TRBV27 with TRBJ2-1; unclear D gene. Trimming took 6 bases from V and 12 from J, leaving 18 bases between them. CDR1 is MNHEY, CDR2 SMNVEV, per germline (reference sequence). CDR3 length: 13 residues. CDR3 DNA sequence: TGTGCCAGCAGGAAAACGAACAGTCACCGGCAGTTCTTC. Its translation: CASRKTNSHRQFF.

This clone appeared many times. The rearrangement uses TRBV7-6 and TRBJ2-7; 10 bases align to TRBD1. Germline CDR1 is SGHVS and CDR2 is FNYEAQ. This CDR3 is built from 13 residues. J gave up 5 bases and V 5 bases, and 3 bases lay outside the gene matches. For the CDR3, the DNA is TGTGCCAGCAGCCTCGGGACAGGGGACGAGCAGTACTTC. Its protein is CASSLGTGDEQYF.

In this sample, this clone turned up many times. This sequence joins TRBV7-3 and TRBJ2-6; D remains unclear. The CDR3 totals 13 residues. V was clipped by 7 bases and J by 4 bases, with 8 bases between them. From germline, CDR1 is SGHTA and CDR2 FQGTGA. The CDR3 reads CASKSAGANVLTF. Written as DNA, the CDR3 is TGTGCCAGCAAGTCGGCAGGGGCCAACGTCCTGACTTTC. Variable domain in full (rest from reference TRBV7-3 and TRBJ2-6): GAGVSQTPSNKVTEKGKYVELRCDPISGHTALYWYRQSLGQGPEFLIYFQGTGAADDSGLPNDRFFAVRPEGSVSTLKIQRTERGDSAVYLCASKSAGANVLTFGAGSRLTVL.

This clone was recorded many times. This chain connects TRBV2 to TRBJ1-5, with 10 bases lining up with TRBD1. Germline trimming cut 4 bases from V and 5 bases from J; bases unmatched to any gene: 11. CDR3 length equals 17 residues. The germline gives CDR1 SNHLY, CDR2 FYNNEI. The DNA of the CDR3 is TGTGCCAGCAGTGCCGTCGGGACAGGGGCGGAGGATCAGCCCCAGCATTTT. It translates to CASSAVGTGAEDQPQHF.

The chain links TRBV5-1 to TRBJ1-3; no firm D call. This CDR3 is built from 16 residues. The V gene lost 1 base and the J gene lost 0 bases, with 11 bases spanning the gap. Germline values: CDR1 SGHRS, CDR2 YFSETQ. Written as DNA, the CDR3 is TGCGCCAGCAGCTTGTCGACACCATCCTCTGGAAACACCATATATTTT. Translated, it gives CASSLSTPSSGNTIYF.

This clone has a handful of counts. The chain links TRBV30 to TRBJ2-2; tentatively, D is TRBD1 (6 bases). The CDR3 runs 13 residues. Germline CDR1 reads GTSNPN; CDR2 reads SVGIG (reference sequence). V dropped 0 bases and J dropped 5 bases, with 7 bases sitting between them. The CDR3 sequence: CAWSVTGTGELFF. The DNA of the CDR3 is TGTGCCTGGAGTGTAACAGGGACCGGGGAGCTGTTTTTT.

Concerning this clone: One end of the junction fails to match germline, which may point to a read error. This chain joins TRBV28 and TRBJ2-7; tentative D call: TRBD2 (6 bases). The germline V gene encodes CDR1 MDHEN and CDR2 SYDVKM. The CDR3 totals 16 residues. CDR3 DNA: TGTGCCAGCAGTGCACCTGGACGGGCCCCGGGAGAGAGCATGAACTTC. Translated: CASSAPGRAPGESMNF.